This TCR beta chain was captured in a study of blood T cell repertoires in COVID-19. Study context: Acute-phase and convalescent COVID-19 samples originated in the United States, Italy and Spain. Sample material is recorded as cDNA or gDNA derived from T cells, B-cell-depleted T cells, or PBMCs.

The table came from immunoSEQ multiplex PCR; TCRdb's copy has only in-frame clones and leaves some out. The sample includes about 89,000 clones, 75% to 80% of them seen just once. The germline V gene encodes CDR1 SGHRS and CDR2 YFSETQ. Deletions cut 2 bases from V and 4 bases from J, with 12 bases between. CDR3 size: 15 residues. What was sequenced was peripheral blood. The chain couples TRBV5-1 to TRBJ1-4, with D perhaps matching TRBD1 (6 bases). This receptor was identified in a man aged 70 or older with COVID-19, enrolled during active disease. The CDR3: CASSLRPGDNEKLFF. The CDR3 bases are TGCGCCAGCAGCTTACGGCCAGGGGATAATGAAAAACTGTTTTTT.